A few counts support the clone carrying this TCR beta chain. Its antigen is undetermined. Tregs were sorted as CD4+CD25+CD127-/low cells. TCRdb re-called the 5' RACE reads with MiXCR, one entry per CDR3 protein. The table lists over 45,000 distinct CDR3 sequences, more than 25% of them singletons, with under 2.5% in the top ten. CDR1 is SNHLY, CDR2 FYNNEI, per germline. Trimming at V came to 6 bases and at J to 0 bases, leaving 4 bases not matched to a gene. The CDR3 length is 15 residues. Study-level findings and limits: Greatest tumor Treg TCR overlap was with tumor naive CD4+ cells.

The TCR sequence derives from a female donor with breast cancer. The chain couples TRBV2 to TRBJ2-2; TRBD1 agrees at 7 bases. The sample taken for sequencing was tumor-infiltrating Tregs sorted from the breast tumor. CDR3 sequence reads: CASSRDSPNTGELFF. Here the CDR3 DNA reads TGTGCCAGCAGCCGGGACAGCCCGAACACCGGGGAGCTGTTTTTT.